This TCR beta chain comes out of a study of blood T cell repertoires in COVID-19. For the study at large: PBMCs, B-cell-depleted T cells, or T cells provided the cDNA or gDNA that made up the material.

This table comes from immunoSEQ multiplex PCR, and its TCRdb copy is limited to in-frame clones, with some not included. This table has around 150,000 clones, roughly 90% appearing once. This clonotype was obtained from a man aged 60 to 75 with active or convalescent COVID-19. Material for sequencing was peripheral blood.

CDR3 bases: TGTGCCAGCGTCTCTCCAGGGGTCTACGAGCAGTACTTC. It specifies CASVSPGVYEQYF. The chain has TRBV6-5 and TRBJ2-7, with D possibly being TRBD1 (6 bases). Germline CDR1 MNHEY, CDR2 SVGAGI. The CDR3 has 13 residues. The germline V and J ends were trimmed by 8 bases and 3 bases, with 14 bases remaining between them.